This T cell receptor beta chain was retrieved from a study of T cells in Graves' hyperthyroidism and ophthalmopathy. Clinical symptoms, serum thyroxine, TRAb, thyroid ultrasound and orbital computed tomography informed diagnoses. The length of the CDR3 is 16 residues. V lost 5 bases to trimming and J lost 0 bases; unmatched junction nucleotides: 6. CDR1 SGHTA and CDR2 FQGTGA come from the germline V gene. TCR beta CDR3 regions were amplified from RNA transcripts. During a first-round RT-PCR of the TCR CDR3, the HTBI primer set was used. TCRdb called the multiplex PCR reads again in MiXCR, with one record for every CDR3 protein. The sample yields hundreds of thousands of distinct CDR3 sequences, 46% seen once.

The TCR originated in a woman between 18 and 29 years old with Graves' hyperthyroidism. The genes are TRBV7-3 and TRBJ2-2, with TRBD2 matching over 7 bases. Specimen: peripheral blood or thyroid tissue (not recorded which). CDR3 protein: CASSPASGANTGELFF. The CDR3 DNA sequence: TGTGCCAGCAGCCCAGCGAGCGGGGCGAACACCGGGGAGCTGTTTTTT.